This TCR beta chain was observed in a study of beta chain features in type 1 diabetes. Across the whole study: Examination spanned about 110 million sorted cells from all samples.

The sequenced template was cDNA made from the entire isolated RNA. The repertoire was sequenced with immunoSEQ multiplex PCR; TCRdb's copy has only in-frame clones and lacks some. This repertoire shows some 250,000 clones, less than 35% found once; its top ten account for roughly 4%. The study's findings and limits: TCRB CDR3s from Type 1 diabetes patients were moderately but significantly shorter in all four CD4+ subsets.

V lost 3 bases to trimming and J lost 1 base, with 9 bases between them. The CDR3 totals 13 residues. Per germline, CDR1 GTSNPN and CDR2 SVGIG (reference sequence). Worth noting for this clone: The antigen remains undetermined.

It was via CD45RO/CCR7/CD25/CD127/CD95/CD27 that CD4+ naive, central memory, regulatory and stem cell-like memory cells were sorted. Each sorted fraction was over 95% pure. V usage is TRBV30 and J usage is TRBJ1-1; tentative D call: TRBD1 (6 bases). The specimen was central memory CD4+ T cells from blood. The receptor was derived from a man between 25 and 39 years old in good health. The CDR3 DNA follows: TGTGCCTGGAGCGGGGGGCGGAACACTGAAGCTTTCTTT. This translates into CAWSGGRNTEAFF.